The sequence of this TCR beta chain was determined in a study of T cells in Graves' hyperthyroidism and ophthalmopathy. Study in general: Blood from the periphery was taken at initial diagnosis, before any treatment. Study results and limitations: The model foresaw ophthalmopathy a median around 6.8 months prior to onset. Also found in blood were most expanded thyroid clonotypes above 0.001.

TCR beta CDR3 region amplification was performed from RNA transcripts. RT-PCR in the first round (using the HTBI primer set) targeted the TCR CDR3. TCRdb reprocessed the multiplex PCR reads with MiXCR, giving one entry per CDR3 protein. This sample has approximately 400,000 distinct CDR3 sequences, with 15% to 18% found just once. The CDR3 extends over 19 amino acids. Per germline, CDR1 SGHRS and CDR2 YFSETQ. V was clipped by 4 bases and J by 0 bases; unmatched bases: 15. This clonotype has more than one count but fewer than ten. Its antigen is not identified. Material: blood. This TCR was sampled from a woman aged 18-29 years with Graves' hyperthyroidism. The J gene is TRBJ2-2, the V gene TRBV5-1, with 7 bases that match TRBD2. CDR3 amino acids: CASSNGGTPSRPNTGELFF. As DNA, the CDR3 is TGCGCCAGCAGCAACGGGGGGACCCCGTCCCGACCGAACACCGGGGAGCTGTTTTTT. Together with reference TRBV5-1 and TRBJ2-2, the CDR3 gives the full variable domain: KAGVTQTPRYLIKTRGQQVTLSCSPISGHRSVSWYQQTPGQGLQFLFEYFSETQRNKGNFPGRFSGRQFSNSRSEMNVSTLELGDSALYLCASSNGGTPSRPNTGELFFGEGSRLTVL.